The source of this TCR beta chain is a study of control samples from healthy donors and cancer patients. The method was immunoSEQ multiplex PCR; TCRdb's version includes in-frame clones alone and lacks a portion of them. The sample holds around 140,000 clones, 94% seen once. The length of the CDR3 is 17 residues. The V gene end was trimmed by 2 bases and the J gene end by 0 bases; junction bases not matched to a gene: 7. Germline CDR1 SGHTA, CDR2 FQGTGA. This TCR was recovered from a man aged 35 to 55 in good health. The chain recombines TRBV7-3 with TRBJ2-5; 9 bases are shared with TRBD1. The sample comprised blood. The DNA for the CDR3 is TGTGCCAGCAGCTTACCCTCCGGGACAGGGTACCAAGAGACCCAGTACTTC. Translated: CASSLPSGTGYQETQYF.